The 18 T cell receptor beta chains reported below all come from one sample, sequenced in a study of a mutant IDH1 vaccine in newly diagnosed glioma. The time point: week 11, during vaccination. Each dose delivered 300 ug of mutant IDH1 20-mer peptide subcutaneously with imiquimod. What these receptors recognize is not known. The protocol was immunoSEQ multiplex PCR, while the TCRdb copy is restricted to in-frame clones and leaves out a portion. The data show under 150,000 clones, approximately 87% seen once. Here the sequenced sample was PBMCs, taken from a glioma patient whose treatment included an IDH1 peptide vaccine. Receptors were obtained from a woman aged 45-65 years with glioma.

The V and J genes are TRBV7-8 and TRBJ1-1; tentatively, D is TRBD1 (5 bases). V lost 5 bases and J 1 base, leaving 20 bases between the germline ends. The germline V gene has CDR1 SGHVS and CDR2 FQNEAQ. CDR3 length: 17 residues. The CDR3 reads CASSPARGMLGNTEAFF. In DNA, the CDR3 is TGTGCCAGCAGCCCCGCGCGGGGGATGTTGGGGAACACTGAAGCTTTCTTT.

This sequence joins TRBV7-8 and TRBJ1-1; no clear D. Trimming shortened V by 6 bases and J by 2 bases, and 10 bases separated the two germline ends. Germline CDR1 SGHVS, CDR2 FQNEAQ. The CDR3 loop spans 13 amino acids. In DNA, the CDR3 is TGTGCCAGCAGTTGGGCAGACAACACTGAAGCTTTCTTT. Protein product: CASSWADNTEAFF.

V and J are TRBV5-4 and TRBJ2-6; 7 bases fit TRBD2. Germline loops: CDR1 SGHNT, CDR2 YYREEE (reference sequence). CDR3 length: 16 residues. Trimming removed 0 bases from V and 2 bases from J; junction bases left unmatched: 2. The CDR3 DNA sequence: TGTGCCAGCAGCTTGGGACTAGCAGCTGGGGCCAACGTCCTGACTTTC. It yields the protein CASSLGLAAGANVLTF.

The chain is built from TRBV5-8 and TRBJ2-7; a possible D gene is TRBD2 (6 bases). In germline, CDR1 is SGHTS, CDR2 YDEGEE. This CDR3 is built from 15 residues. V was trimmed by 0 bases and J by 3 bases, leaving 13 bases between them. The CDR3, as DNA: TGTGCCAGCAGCTTGGGGGGAGAGGGACTCTACGAGCAGTACTTC. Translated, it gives CASSLGGEGLYEQYF.

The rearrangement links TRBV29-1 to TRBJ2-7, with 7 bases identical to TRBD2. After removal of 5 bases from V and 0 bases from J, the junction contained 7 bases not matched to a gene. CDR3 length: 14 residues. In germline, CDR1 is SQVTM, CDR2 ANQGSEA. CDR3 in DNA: TGCAGCGTTCGTAGCGGGCCTAGCTCCTACGAGCAGTACTTC. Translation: CSVRSGPSSYEQYF.

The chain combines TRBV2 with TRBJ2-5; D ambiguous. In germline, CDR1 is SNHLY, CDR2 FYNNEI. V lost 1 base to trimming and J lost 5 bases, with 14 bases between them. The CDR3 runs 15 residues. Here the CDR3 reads CASSEGRRAWETQYF. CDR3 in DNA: TGTGCCAGCAGTGAAGGACGTCGGGCTTGGGAGACCCAGTACTTC.

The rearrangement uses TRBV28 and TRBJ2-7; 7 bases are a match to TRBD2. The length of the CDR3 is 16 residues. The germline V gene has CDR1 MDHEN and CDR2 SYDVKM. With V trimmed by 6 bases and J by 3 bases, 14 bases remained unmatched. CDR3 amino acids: CASRAPRASGYYEQYF. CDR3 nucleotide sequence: TGTGCCAGCAGGGCCCCTAGGGCTAGCGGCTACTACGAGCAGTACTTC.

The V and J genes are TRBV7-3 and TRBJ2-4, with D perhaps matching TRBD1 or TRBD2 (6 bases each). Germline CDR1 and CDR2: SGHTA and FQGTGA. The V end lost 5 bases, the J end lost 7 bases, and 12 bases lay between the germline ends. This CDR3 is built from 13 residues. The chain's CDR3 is CASSTYGGNIQYF. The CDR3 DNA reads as TGTGCCAGCAGCACCTACGGGGGCAACATTCAGTACTTC.

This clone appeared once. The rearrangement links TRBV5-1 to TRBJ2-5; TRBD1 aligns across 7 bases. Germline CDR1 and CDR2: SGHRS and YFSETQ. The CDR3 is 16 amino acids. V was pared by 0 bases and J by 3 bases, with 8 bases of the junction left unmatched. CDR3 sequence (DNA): TGCGCCAGCAGCTTGGTAGGGGGCACTATTAAAGAGACCCAGTACTTC. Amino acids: CASSLVGGTIKETQYF.

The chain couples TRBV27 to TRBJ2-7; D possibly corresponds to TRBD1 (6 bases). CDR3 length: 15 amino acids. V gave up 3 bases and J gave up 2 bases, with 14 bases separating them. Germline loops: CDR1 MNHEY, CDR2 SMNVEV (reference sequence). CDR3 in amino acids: CASSLDGQYTYEQYF. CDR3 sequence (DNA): TGTGCCAGCAGTTTGGATGGACAGTACACCTACGAGCAGTACTTC.

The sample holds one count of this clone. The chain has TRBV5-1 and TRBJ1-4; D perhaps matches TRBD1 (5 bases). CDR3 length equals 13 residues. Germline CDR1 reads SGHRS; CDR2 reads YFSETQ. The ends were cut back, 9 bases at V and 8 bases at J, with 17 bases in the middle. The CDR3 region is CATSLGVGEKLFF. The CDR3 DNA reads TGCGCCACCTCATTAGGGGTAGGGGAAAAACTGTTTTTT.

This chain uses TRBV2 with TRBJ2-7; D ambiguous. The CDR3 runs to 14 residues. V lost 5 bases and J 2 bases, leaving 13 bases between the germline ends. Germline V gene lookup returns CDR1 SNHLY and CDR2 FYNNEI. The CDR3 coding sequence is TGTGCCAGCAGTTTTACGGGCCCTACCTACGAGCAGTACTTC. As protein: CASSFTGPTYEQYF.

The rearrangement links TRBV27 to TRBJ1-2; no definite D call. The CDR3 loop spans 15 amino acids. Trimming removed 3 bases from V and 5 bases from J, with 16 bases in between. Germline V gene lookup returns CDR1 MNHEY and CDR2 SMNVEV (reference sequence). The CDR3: CASSFKARRGYGYTF. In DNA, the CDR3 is TGTGCCAGCAGTTTCAAAGCCCGAAGAGGGTATGGCTACACCTTC.

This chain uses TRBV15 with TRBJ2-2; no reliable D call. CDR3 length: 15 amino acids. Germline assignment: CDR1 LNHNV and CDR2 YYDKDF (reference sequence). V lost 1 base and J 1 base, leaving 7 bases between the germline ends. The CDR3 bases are TGTGCCACCAGCAGAGTGAGGCAGAACACCGGGGAGCTGTTTTTT. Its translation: CATSRVRQNTGELFF.

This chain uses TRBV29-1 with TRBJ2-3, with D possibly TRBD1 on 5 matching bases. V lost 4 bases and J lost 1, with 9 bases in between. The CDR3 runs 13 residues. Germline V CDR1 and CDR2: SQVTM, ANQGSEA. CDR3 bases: TGCAGCGTTGCCCCGACAGGCACAGATACGCAGTATTTT. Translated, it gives CSVAPTGTDTQYF.

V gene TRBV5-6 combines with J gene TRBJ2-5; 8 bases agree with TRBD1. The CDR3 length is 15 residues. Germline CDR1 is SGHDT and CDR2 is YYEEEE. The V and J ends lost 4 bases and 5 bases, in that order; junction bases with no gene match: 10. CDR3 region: CASSGETGAGETQYF. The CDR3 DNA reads TGTGCCAGCAGCGGAGAGACAGGGGCGGGGGAGACCCAGTACTTC.

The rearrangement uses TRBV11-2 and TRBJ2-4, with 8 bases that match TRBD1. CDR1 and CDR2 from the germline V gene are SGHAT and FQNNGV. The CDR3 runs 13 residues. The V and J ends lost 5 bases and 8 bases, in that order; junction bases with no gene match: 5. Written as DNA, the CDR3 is TGTGCCAGCAGCCTCGACAGGGGTCACATTCAGTACTTC. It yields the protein CASSLDRGHIQYF. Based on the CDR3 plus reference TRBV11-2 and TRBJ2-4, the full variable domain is EAGVAQSPRYKIIEKRQSVAFWCNPISGHATLYWYQQILGQGPKLLIQFQNNGVVDDSQLPKDRFSAERLKGVDSTLKIQPAKLEDSAVYLCASSLDRGHIQYFGAGTRLSVL.

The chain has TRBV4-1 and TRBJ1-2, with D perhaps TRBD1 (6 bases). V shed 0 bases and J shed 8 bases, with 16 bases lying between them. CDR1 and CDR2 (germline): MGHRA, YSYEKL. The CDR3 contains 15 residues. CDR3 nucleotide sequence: TGCGCCAGCAGCCAAGAGTCCCGGGACACCGGCGGCTACACCTTC. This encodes CASSQESRDTGGYTF.